These T cell receptor beta chains were read from a single sample in a study of shared clonotypes between healthy human individuals. Profiled with immunoSEQ multiplex PCR; TCRdb holds only in-frame clones, not every one. The repertoire consists of some 1.1 million clones, with 70% to 80% occurring once and the leading ten covering 0.89%. What was sequenced was memory CD4+ T cells from PBMCs. Receptors were obtained from a young man in good health. Some clones in this sample may be carry-over from other donors' samples. CDR3s include the opening cysteine and the closing phenylalanine or tryptophan. D genes are given only for firm matches. Only some rows state a clone size, as once, few, many or a class for expanded clones.

size: NA; D: NA; J: TRBJ2-3; V: TRBV12-5; DNA: TGTGCTAGTGGCGACCGGCGAAGCGGAGATACGCAGTATTTT; CDR3: CASGDRRSGDTQYF
size: NA; D: TRBD1; J: TRBJ1-2; V: TRBV7-2; DNA: TGTGCCAGCAGCTTATCGGCTCGACAGGGGTTTAACTATGGCTACACCTTC; CDR3: CASSLSARQGFNYGYTF
size: NA; D: TRBD1; J: TRBJ2-1; V: TRBV15; DNA: TGTGCCACCAGTCATACAGGGGTTGAGCAGTTCTTC; CDR3: CATSHTGVEQFF
size: NA; D: TRBD2; J: TRBJ2-7; V: TRBV2; DNA: TGTGCCAGCAGTGGACTAGCGGGAGGGCTCGAGCAGTACTTC; CDR3: CASSGLAGGLEQYF
size: NA; D: NA; J: TRBJ2-1; V: TRBV19; DNA: TGTGCCAGTAGTATACTAGTGAGTGAGCAGTTCTTC; CDR3: CASSILVSEQFF
size: NA; D: NA; J: TRBJ2-7; V: TRBV28; DNA: TGTGCCAGCAGTTTACAGTCCTACGAGCAGTACTTC; CDR3: CASSLQSYEQYF
size: NA; D: NA; J: TRBJ2-7; V: TRBV15; DNA: TGTGCCACCAGCAGAGATCGTGACGGGACGGGAGCCTACGAGCAGTACTTC; CDR3: CATSRDRDGTGAYEQYF
size: NA; D: NA; J: TRBJ1-2; V: TRBV28; DNA: TGTGCCAGCAGTGAAGCGCGGATGGATAACTATGGCTACACCTTC; CDR3: CASSEARMDNYGYTF
size: once; D: NA; J: TRBJ2-6; V: TRBV7-6; DNA: TGTGCCAGCAGCTTAGTGCCAGGATCCTCTGGGGCCAACGTCCTGACTTTC; CDR3: CASSLVPGSSGANVLTF
size: few; D: TRBD2; J: TRBJ2-7; V: TRBV7-2; DNA: TGTGCCAGCAGCCCTACTAGCGGGGTCCGATCCTACGAGCAGTACTTC; CDR3: CASSPTSGVRSYEQYF
size: NA; D: NA; J: TRBJ2-3; V: TRBV7-8; DNA: TGTGCCAGCAGCCCCGGTTTGGCACTCACAGATACGCAGTATTTT; CDR3: CASSPGLALTDTQYF
size: NA; D: NA; J: TRBJ2-7; V: TRBV29-1; DNA: TGCAGCCCTCGGGAGCAGTACTTC; CDR3: CSPREQYF
size: once; D: TRBD2; J: TRBJ2-3; V: TRBV27; DNA: TGTGCCAGCAGTCCCCGACTAGCGGGATTAGATACGCAGTATTTT; CDR3: CASSPRLAGLDTQYF
size: few; D: TRBD2; J: TRBJ2-1; V: TRBV9; DNA: TGTGCCAGCAGCACCGGGACTAGCGGGATTCGTGAGCAGTTCTTC; CDR3: CASSTGTSGIREQFF
size: NA; D: TRBD1; J: TRBJ2-6; V: TRBV6-1; DNA: TGTGCCAGCAGTGCATCCCCCGGGACAGGGGGAATCTCTGGGGCCAACGTCCTGACTTTC; CDR3: CASSASPGTGGISGANVLTF
size: NA; D: TRBD1; J: TRBJ1-1; V: TRBV2; DNA: TGTGCCAGCAGTCTTACAGGGGTCATGGGAGCTTTCTTT; CDR3: CASSLTGVMGAFF
size: NA; D: NA; J: TRBJ2-7; V: TRBV18; DNA: TGTGCCAGCTCACCTCTTCGAAACCTCTCCTACGAGCAGTACTTC; CDR3: CASSPLRNLSYEQYF
size: NA; D: NA; J: TRBJ1-5; V: TRBV28; DNA: TGTGCCAGCAGTTTGCCCAACAGAGATCAGCCCCAGCATTTT; CDR3: CASSLPNRDQPQHF
size: NA; D: TRBD1; J: TRBJ1-1; V: TRBV19; DNA: TGTGCCAGTAGTAGACAGGGGGCGGGAGTGAACACTGAAGCTTTCTTT; CDR3: CASSRQGAGVNTEAFF
size: NA; D: TRBD1; J: TRBJ1-3; V: TRBV7-9; DNA: TGTGCCAGCAGCGCATGGCGGGACAGCTCTGGAAACACCATATATTTT; CDR3: CASSAWRDSSGNTIYF
size: NA; D: NA; J: TRBJ2-7; V: TRBV19; DNA: TGTGCCAGTAGTACGGGCTACGAGCAGTACTTC; CDR3: CASSTGYEQYF
size: NA; D: TRBD1; J: TRBJ1-1; V: TRBV28; DNA: TGTGCCAGCAGGGACGAAGCGACAGGGGGTGCTTTCTTT; CDR3: CASRDEATGGAFF
size: NA; D: TRBD2; J: TRBJ2-5; V: TRBV6-6; DNA: TGTGCCAGTAGCGGGAGGGCCGGGGAGACCCAGTACTTC; CDR3: CASSGRAGETQYF
size: NA; D: TRBD2; J: TRBJ2-3; V: TRBV5-1; DNA: TGCGCCAGCAGCCCTAGCGGGTGGAGCACAGATACGCAGTATTTT; CDR3: CASSPSGWSTDTQYF
size: few; D: TRBD1; J: TRBJ1-1; V: TRBV30; DNA: TGTGCCTGGATGACAGGGGGCACTGAAGCTTTCTTT; CDR3: CAWMTGGTEAFF
size: NA; D: TRBD2; J: TRBJ2-5; V: TRBV5-1; DNA: TGCGCCAGCAGCTTGATCCCGACTAGCGGACAAGAGACCCAGTACTTC; CDR3: CASSLIPTSGQETQYF
size: many; D: NA; J: TRBJ2-7; V: TRBV28; DNA: TGTGCCAGCAGCCACCCGGCCAGGGCCTACGAGCAGTACTTC; CDR3: CASSHPARAYEQYF
size: NA; D: NA; J: TRBJ1-3; V: TRBV10-3; DNA: TGTGCCATCAGTGAATCGGGGGCCGGAAACACCATATATTTT; CDR3: CAISESGAGNTIYF
size: NA; D: NA; J: TRBJ2-5; V: TRBV7-2; DNA: TGTGCCAGCAGCCGATCTCGGACGGGGAACCAAGAGACCCAGTACTTC; CDR3: CASSRSRTGNQETQYF
size: NA; D: NA; J: TRBJ1-2; V: TRBV6-1; DNA: TGTGCCAGCAGGCCAGGGTGGATAAATGGCTACACCTTC; CDR3: CASRPGWINGYTF
size: NA; D: NA; J: TRBJ2-7; V: TRBV29-1; DNA: TGCAGCGTTGGAGACTCCTACGAGCAGTACTTC; CDR3: CSVGDSYEQYF
size: NA; D: TRBD1; J: TRBJ2-7; V: TRBV18; DNA: TGTGCCAGCTCACCCGGACAGGGGGAGTCCTACGAGCAGTACTTC; CDR3: CASSPGQGESYEQYF
size: NA; D: NA; J: TRBJ1-2; V: TRBV6-1; DNA: TGTGCCAGCAGTCACCCTAATACTCGAGGCTACACCTTC; CDR3: CASSHPNTRGYTF
size: NA; D: NA; J: TRBJ2-7; V: TRBV19; DNA: TGTGCCAGCGATGGGGGCTACGAGCAGTACTTC; CDR3: CASDGGYEQYF
size: few; D: TRBD1; J: TRBJ2-5; V: TRBV7-9; DNA: TGTGCCAGCAGCTTCGGACAGGGGGAAGAGACCCAGTACTTC; CDR3: CASSFGQGEETQYF
size: NA; D: NA; J: TRBJ1-2; V: TRBV5-1; DNA: TGCGCCAGCAGCTTGGTTAGTCCGGATGGCTACACCTTC; CDR3: CASSLVSPDGYTF
size: NA; D: NA; J: TRBJ1-1; V: TRBV6-5; DNA: TGTGCCAGCAGTGACCCGGGGTTGAACACTGAAGCTTTCTTT; CDR3: CASSDPGLNTEAFF
size: NA; D: TRBD2; J: TRBJ2-7; V: TRBV25-1; DNA: TGTGCCACCTCGCGGGGGTCCTACGAGCAGTACTTC; CDR3: CATSRGSYEQYF
size: NA; D: TRBD1; J: TRBJ2-7; V: TRBV19; DNA: TGTGCCAGTAGTACCCGGACAGGGGGCATGTACGAGCAGTACTTC; CDR3: CASSTRTGGMYEQYF
size: NA; D: NA; J: TRBJ1-4; V: TRBV27; DNA: TGTGCCAGCAGTTTACGAGTAGGGGAAAAACTGTTTTTT; CDR3: CASSLRVGEKLFF
size: NA; D: NA; J: TRBJ2-7; V: TRBV5-8; DNA: TGTGCCAGCAGCTCCGTATCCGAGCAGTACTTC; CDR3: CASSSVSEQYF
size: few; D: NA; J: TRBJ1-4; V: TRBV2; DNA: TGTGCCAGCAGCCCGGAATCAGGAGGTGAAAAACTGTTTTTT; CDR3: CASSPESGGEKLFF
size: once; D: TRBD1; J: TRBJ1-2; V: TRBV7-2; DNA: TGTGCCAGCAGCGCGGGACAGGGTAACAATGAGGGCTACACCTTC; CDR3: CASSAGQGNNEGYTF